A selection of T cell receptor beta chains follows, all from one sample in a study of cytomegalovirus exposure and HLA in healthy donors. Using immunoSEQ multiplex PCR, the repertoire was profiled, and TCRdb retains in-frame clones only, with some absent. In the table there are about 160,000 clones, over 60% of which are singletons. The sample consisted of PBMCs. These receptors came from a woman in her thirties in good health and CMV-seronegative. CDR3s include the opening cysteine and the closing phenylalanine or tryptophan. D genes are given only for firm matches. Some rows mark clone size as missing; the rest say once, few, many or name a class of expanded clone.

j_call clone_size d_call v_call cdr3_nt cdr3_aa
TRBJ2-1 few - TRBV9 TGTGCCAGCAGCGTAGATCAATTCAATGAGCAGTTCTTC CASSVDQFNEQFF
TRBJ2-3 - - TRBV6-1 TGTGCCAGCAGTGAAACATGGGGCCTCACAGATACGCAGTATTTT CASSETWGLTDTQYF
TRBJ2-1 - TRBD1 TRBV4-3 TGCGCCAGCAGCCAAACCGGGACAGGGTACAATGAGCAGTTCTTC CASSQTGTGYNEQFF
TRBJ2-7 - TRBD1 TRBV23-1 TGCGCCAGCTTTCCACCGGACAGGAGATCCTACGAGCAGTACTTC CASFPPDRRSYEQYF
TRBJ2-7 once - TRBV6-1 TGTGCCAGCAGTGAACCTTTGAGTTACGAGCAGTACTTC CASSEPLSYEQYF
TRBJ1-2 - - TRBV28 TGTGCCAGCAGTGTTTTAGCTAACTATGGCTACACCTTC CASSVLANYGYTF
TRBJ2-5 - TRBD2 TRBV4-2 TGTGCCAGCAGCCAAGAATCTTCCGGGGGGATATGGGAGACCCAGTACTTC CASSQESSGGIWETQYF
TRBJ1-2 once - TRBV28 TGTGCCAGCAGTTTACGGTGTGGCTACACCTTC CASSLRCGYTF
TRBJ2-1 many TRBD2 TRBV6-4 TGTGCCAGCGGGGCGGGAGATGGAAATGAGCAGTTCTTC CASGAGDGNEQFF
TRBJ2-1 - - TRBV7-6 TGTGCCAGCAGCTTAGTGATAGGGGGCGGGAAGGCTGAGCAGTTCTTC CASSLVIGGGKAEQFF
TRBJ1-5 - TRBD1 TRBV19 TGTGCCAGTAGTCCGGACAGGGGATTTTATCAGCCCCAGCATTTT CASSPDRGFYQPQHF
TRBJ2-7 few TRBD1 TRBV28 TGTGCCAGCCAGGGACAGGGGAAATCGCTTTACGAGCAGTACTTC CASQGQGKSLYEQYF
TRBJ2-5 - TRBD2 TRBV30 TGTGCCTGGAGTACGGAGGGAGGGGCAGAGACCCAGTACTTC CAWSTEGGAETQYF
TRBJ2-7 - - TRBV10-3 TGTGCCATCAGTGGGACATTTCTACGCGAGCAGTACTTC CAISGTFLREQYF
TRBJ2-7 few TRBD1 TRBV6-4 TGTGCCAGCAGTGAGACAGGGCGGACGGTGGACGAGCAGTACTTC CASSETGRTVDEQYF
TRBJ1-4 - - TRBV4-1 TGCGCCAGCAGCCAAGTACAGGGTGGGACCTTCGGATCCGAAAATGAAAAACTGTTTTTT CASSQVQGGTFGSENEKLFF
TRBJ2-3 - - TRBV30 TGTGCCTGGAGAAATAGACAAACAGATACGCAGTATTTT CAWRNRQTDTQYF
TRBJ2-7 - - TRBV27 TGTGCCAGCAGTTCGGCGGGGCTGGTTACCTACGAGCAGTACTTC CASSSAGLVTYEQYF
TRBJ1-2 - - TRBV19 TGTGCCAGTGAAGGACAGTTTCTAAAGGGTGGCTACACCTTC CASEGQFLKGGYTF
TRBJ2-7 - - TRBV19 TGTGCCAGTAGTATAGCCCCAAAGTGGACTAATTTTGAGGACTACGAGCAGTACTTC CASSIAPKWTNFEDYEQYF
TRBJ2-1 - - TRBV15 TGTGCCACTGCGGGGAATAATGAGCAGTTCTTC CATAGNNEQFF
TRBJ1-1 - - TRBV6-1 TGTGCCTGGAGTCGGGTCAGCGGGAAGAACACTGAAGCTTTCTTT CAWSRVSGKNTEAFF
TRBJ1-2 - TRBD1 TRBV19 TGTGCCAGTAGCACACCGCCGGGACAGGGAATCAATGGCTACACCTTC CASSTPPGQGINGYTF
TRBJ1-4 - - TRBV5-1 TGCGCCAGCAGCCCTCACTTGAGTGCCCAAACTAATGAAAAACTGTTTTTT CASSPHLSAQTNEKLFF
TRBJ1-4 - TRBD1 TRBV7-2 TGTGCCAGCAGCAGCCGGGACAGGAGCGAACTGTTTTTT CASSSRDRSELFF
TRBJ2-7 - TRBD2 TRBV30 TGTGCCGGGCAGACTAGCGGGCGCTACGAGCAGTACTTC CAGQTSGRYEQYF
TRBJ1-2 - TRBD1 TRBV6-5 TGTGCCAGTCGGACAGGGGATGGTGGCTACACCTTC CASRTGDGGYTF
TRBJ2-7 - - TRBV18 TGTGCCAGCTCACCATTGGTGGGAGGAGTTATTTACGAGCAGTACTTC CASSPLVGGVIYEQYF